The clone carrying this T cell receptor (beta chain) was recorded at least ten times. A library prepared for alpha chains yielded this beta chain as an off-target read; its size is of little meaning. V lost 6 bases to trimming and J lost 6 bases, with 18 bases between them. Per germline, CDR1 KGHSH and CDR2 LQKENI. There are 14 residues in the CDR3. The sample belongs to a study of spatial heterogeneity in lung cancer. Study summary: Every unique TCR and UMI combination, on average, appeared more than ten times in raw reads.

Each CDR3 protein is one row after TCRdb ran MiXCR on the 5' RACE reads. The data show 10,000 to 15,000 distinct CDR3 sequences, with about 6% seen just once and approximately 10% held by the top ten. Described time point: sample taken at primary tumor resection. Whole RNA came from tumor, nontumor lung or frozen PBMC and was sequenced without being sorted. Material: normal lung tissue next to the tumor, obtained at surgery. The chain couples TRBV18 to TRBJ2-7; D not certain. This receptor was obtained from a male donor with early-stage non-small cell lung cancer. The CDR3 is CASSLRRGEAEQYF. The CDR3 DNA is TGTGCCAGCTCTCTTCGCCGAGGAGAGGCCGAGCAGTACTTC.